Here is one T cell receptor beta chain with its context. This sample is drawn from a study of blood T cell repertoires in COVID-19. Study at large: COVID-19 samples from acute and convalescent phases originated in the United States, Italy and Spain. PBMCs, B-cell-depleted T cells, or T cells provided the cDNA or gDNA that made up the material.

Source study methods: Reference gene primer amplification in the assay estimated nucleated cell counts. Method: immunoSEQ multiplex PCR; TCRdb's copy keeps in-frame clones and lacks some. V and J calls and clone size follow that table, whereas D and trimming were derived from the DNA. The sample contains 50,000 to 85,000 clones, over 75% of which appear only once. V was trimmed by 5 bases and J by 4 bases, leaving 12 bases between them. Germline-derived CDR1 and CDR2 are MDHEN and SYDVKM. The CDR3 runs to 13 residues. J is TRBJ2-7 and V is TRBV28; a possible D gene is TRBD1 (6 bases). The sequence derives from a human donor in a cohort sampled during active COVID-19. The sample comprised peripheral blood. For the CDR3, the DNA is TGTGCCAGCAGTACAACAGGGAAGTACGAGCAGTACTTC. Translating it yields CASSTTGKYEQYF.